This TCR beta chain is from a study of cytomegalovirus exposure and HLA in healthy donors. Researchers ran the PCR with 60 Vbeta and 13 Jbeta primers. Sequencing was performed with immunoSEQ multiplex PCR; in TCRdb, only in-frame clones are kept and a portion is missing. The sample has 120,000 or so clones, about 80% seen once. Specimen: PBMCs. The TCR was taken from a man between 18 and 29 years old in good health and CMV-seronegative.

The DNA of the CDR3 is TGTGCCAGCAGCTTCTCTAGCGGGGGATATACCTACAATGAGCAGTTCTTC. Translating it yields CASSFSSGGYTYNEQFF. The gene calls are TRBV11-2 and TRBJ2-1, with TRBD2 matching over 10 bases. Germline-derived CDR1 and CDR2 are SGHAT and FQNNGV. Unmatched junction bases numbered 7, after V lost 3 bases and J lost 2 bases. This CDR3 spans 17 amino acids.